One and the same sample provided the 24 T cell receptor beta chains below, sequenced in a study of memory CD4+ T cells and cytomegalovirus serostatus (dated by TCRdb to the late 2010s). Single viable CD3+CD4+CD8-CD45RO+ cells were sorted as memory CD4+ T cells on a FACSAria II. The library was obtained by the immunoSEQ multiplex PCR assay. TCRdb took over this immuneACCESS table, retaining in-frame rearrangements with V and J assigned. Such tables are incomplete; in checked studies, under half of the missing clones stem from an unresolved V gene, and the remainder is unexplained. A total of about 50,000 clones appear in this sample, approximately 83% of them only once. The ten most abundant clones make up over 0.55% of the sample. Sequences were obtained from memory CD4+ T cells from blood. All receptors come from an adult in good health and CMV-seronegative.

This chain links TRBV20-1 with TRBJ2-5, with D unclear. The germline V gene has CDR1 DFQATT and CDR2 SNEGSKA (reference sequence). This CDR3 is built from 11 residues. V lost 3 bases and J lost 4, with 6 bases in between. CDR3: CSARSLETQYF. DNA for the CDR3: TGCAGTGCTAGGTCGTTAGAGACCCAGTACTTC.

The J gene is TRBJ2-7, the V gene TRBV6-1; no clear D. The V end was cut by 4 bases, the J end by 0 bases, with 16 bases between. The CDR3 spans 16 residues. Germline V gene lookup returns CDR1 MNHNS and CDR2 SASEGT. Here the CDR3 reads CASSGEAFRSSYEQYF. The CDR3 nucleotides read TGTGCCAGCAGTGGAGAGGCGTTCAGGAGCTCCTACGAGCAGTACTTC.

The chain joins TRBV28 to TRBJ1-2; possibly TRBD1 for D (5 bases). The CDR3 length is 16 residues. V lost 5 bases, J lost 5 bases, and 21 bases lay in between. Germline values: CDR1 MDHEN, CDR2 SYDVKM. The DNA for the CDR3 is TGTGCCAGCAGTGCAACCGGGCCAGGGAGGGTGTATGGCTACACCTTC. Protein: CASSATGPGRVYGYTF.

This chain connects TRBV11-3 to TRBJ1-1, with TRBD1 matching 7 bases. J gave up 0 bases and V 5 bases, and 0 bases lay outside the gene matches. Germline V gene data show CDR1 as SGHNT and CDR2 as YENEEA. This CDR3 is 13 amino acids long. The CDR3 nucleotides read TGTGCCAGCAGCACAGGGGTGAACACTGAAGCTTTCTTT. It specifies CASSTGVNTEAFF. The full variable domain, completed using reference TRBV11-3 and TRBJ1-1, is EAGVVQSPRYKIIEKKQPVAFWCNPISGHNTLYWYLQNLGQGPELLIRYENEEAVDDSQLPKDRFSAERLKGVDSTLKIQPAELGDSAVYLCASSTGVNTEAFFGQGTRLTVV.

V and J are TRBV10-3 and TRBJ1-2, with a possible D match to TRBD1 (5 bases). Trimming stripped 10 bases from V and 4 bases from J, with 10 bases between. Germline CDR1 ENHRY, CDR2 SYGVKD. The CDR3 totals 11 residues. CDR3 nucleotides: TGTGCCACCGGGGGGGGCTATGGCTACACCTTC. Its translation is CATGGGYGYTF.

The DNA for the CDR3 is TGTGCCAGCAGCCCAGACGATTGGGACACCTCCTACGAGCAGTACTTC. Its translation: CASSPDDWDTSYEQYF. The chain is built from TRBV4-2 and TRBJ2-7, with D possibly TRBD1 on 6 matching bases. V dropped 4 bases and J dropped 0 bases, with 16 bases sitting between them. Germline lookup yields CDR1 LGHNA and CDR2 YNFKEQ. This CDR3 region has 16 residues.

The rearrangement links TRBV20-1 to TRBJ2-3; D is undetermined. The CDR3 totals 11 residues. V was shortened by 3 bases and J by 5 bases, with 6 bases between the two germline ends. Germline V gene data show CDR1 as DFQATT and CDR2 as SNEGSKA (reference sequence). Written as DNA, the CDR3 is TGCAGTGCTAGTAAAGGAGATACGCAGTATTTT. Translated, it gives CSASKGDTQYF.

The rearrangement uses TRBV7-9 and TRBJ2-3; 7 bases fit TRBD1. Germline assignment: CDR1 SEHNR and CDR2 FQNEAQ (reference sequence). The CDR3 length is 14 residues. The V gene end was trimmed by 0 bases and the J gene end by 9 bases; junction bases not matched to a gene: 6. The chain's CDR3 is CASSLAVDRETQYF. The CDR3 DNA reads TGTGCCAGCAGCTTAGCCGTAGACAGGGAAACGCAGTATTTT.

The V call is TRBV5-4, the J call TRBJ1-5; D remains unclear. CDR3 size: 14 residues. The germline V gene encodes CDR1 SGHNT and CDR2 YYREEE (reference sequence). V dropped 1 base and J dropped 9 bases, with 14 bases sitting between them. The CDR3 loop reads CASSLQGGNAPQHF. Here the CDR3 DNA reads TGTGCCAGCAGCTTGCAAGGAGGCAATGCGCCCCAGCATTTT.

The chain is built from TRBV21-1 and TRBJ1-1. TRBV21-1 is a known pseudogene. The CDR3 is 12 residues long. Written as DNA, the CDR3 is TGTGCCAGCCACCCCTCGAACACTGAAGCTTTCTTT. This translates into CASHPSNTEAFF.

V is TRBV11-2 and J is TRBJ2-7; weak D call: TRBD1 (6 bases). CDR3 length equals 15 residues. Trimming cost V 5 bases and J 3 bases, with 17 bases left between them. Germline CDR1 reads SGHAT; CDR2 reads FQNNGV. The CDR3 region is CASSRTMDRFYEQYF. The CDR3 DNA reads as TGTGCCAGCAGCCGAACCATGGACAGATTCTACGAGCAGTACTTC.

The chain is built from TRBV5-1 and TRBJ1-1; D is unclear. V was clipped by 0 bases and J by 5 bases, with 14 bases between them. CDR1 and CDR2 (germline): SGHRS, YFSETQ. The CDR3 extends over 15 amino acids. The CDR3 nucleotides are TGCGCCAGCAGCTTGGTTCCGGGAGGAGGAACTGAAGCTTTCTTT. Translated: CASSLVPGGGTEAFF.

This clone was detected once. J is TRBJ1-1 and V is TRBV5-6; D is ambiguous. The CDR3 loop spans 15 amino acids. Per germline, CDR1 SGHDT and CDR2 YYEEEE. Trimming stripped 0 bases from V and 0 bases from J, with 9 bases between. Here the CDR3 DNA reads TGTGCCAGCAGCTTGGGGCTAACTTTGAACACTGAAGCTTTCTTT. Translation: CASSLGLTLNTEAFF.

This clone was detected a few times. The chain combines TRBV5-1 with TRBJ2-2; no firm D call. The germline V gene has CDR1 SGHRS and CDR2 YFSETQ. The CDR3 is 15 residues long. With 0 bases removed from V and 5 bases from J, the gap between germline ends came to 11 bases. The CDR3 spells CASSLETTGTGELFF. CDR3 sequence (DNA): TGCGCCAGCAGCTTGGAGACAACCGGAACCGGGGAGCTGTTTTTT.

The chain is built from TRBV5-5 and TRBJ2-7, with unresolved D. The V gene lost 1 base and the J gene lost 3 bases, with 17 bases spanning the gap. The CDR3 covers 16 residues. Looked up from germline, CDR1 is SGHKS and CDR2 is YYEKEE (reference sequence). This CDR3 reads CASSLNGRADHYEQYF. Written as DNA, the CDR3 is TGTGCCAGCAGCTTGAATGGTAGGGCGGATCACTACGAGCAGTACTTC.

CDR3 nucleotide sequence: TGTGCCAGCAGCTTAGCCAGGGGGCCAGCCTACGAGCAGTACTTC. Its translation is CASSLARGPAYEQYF. The chain uses TRBV11-2 and TRBJ2-7; TRBD1 agrees at 8 bases. The CDR3 covers 15 residues. Germline-derived CDR1 and CDR2 are SGHAT and FQNNGV. The ends lost 1 base at V and 2 bases at J; junction bases unmatched: 4. The entire variable domain, with the rest obtained from reference TRBV11-2 and TRBJ2-7, is as follows: EAGVAQSPRYKIIEKRQSVAFWCNPISGHATLYWYQQILGQGPKLLIQFQNNGVVDDSQLPKDRFSAERLKGVDSTLKIQPAKLEDSAVYLCASSLARGPAYEQYFGPGTRLTVT.

The chain combines TRBV5-1 with TRBJ2-1; 9 positions match TRBD2. The V and J ends lost 2 bases and 7 bases, in that order; junction bases with no gene match: 4. Per the germline V gene, CDR1 is SGHRS and CDR2 is YFSETQ. There are 14 residues in the CDR3. The DNA for the CDR3 is TGCGCCAGCAGCTTTAGCGGGGGAGGAAATGAGCAGTTCTTC. This translates into CASSFSGGGNEQFF. Full variable domain (outside the CDR3, taken from reference TRBV5-1 and TRBJ2-1): KAGVTQTPRYLIKTRGQQVTLSCSPISGHRSVSWYQQTPGQGLQFLFEYFSETQRNKGNFPGRFSGRQFSNSRSEMNVSTLELGDSALYLCASSFSGGGNEQFFGPGTRLTVL.

V gene TRBV7-2 combines with J gene TRBJ2-7, with D maybe TRBD2 (7 bases). CDR3 size: 16 residues. Germline V gene data show CDR1 as SGHTA and CDR2 as FQGNSA. V lost 1 base, J lost 7 bases, and 20 bases lay in between. CDR3 in amino acids: CASSLEGGIRAREQYF. The CDR3 coding sequence is TGTGCCAGCAGCTTAGAGGGGGGGATCCGGGCGCGGGAGCAGTACTTC. The full variable domain, completed using reference TRBV7-2 and TRBJ2-7, is GAGVSQSPSNKVTEKGKDVELRCDPISGHTALYWYRQSLGQGLEFLIYFQGNSAPDKSGLPSDRFSAERTGGSVSTLTIQRTQQEDSAVYLCASSLEGGIRAREQYFGPGTRLTVT.

The chain is built from TRBV20-1 and TRBJ2-1, with unresolved D. V lost 6 bases to trimming and J lost 6 bases, with 9 bases between them. The CDR3 covers 11 residues. Germline V gene sequence: CDR1 DFQATT, CDR2 SNEGSKA (reference sequence). CDR3 sequence (DNA): TGCAGTGCGGAGCCTGTCAATGAGCAGTTCTTC. It encodes CSAEPVNEQFF.

The CDR3, as DNA: TGTGCCAGCAGCCTGTCCGGGACAGGGTCCTACGAGCAGTACTTC. Its protein product is CASSLSGTGSYEQYF. The rearrangement links TRBV5-6 to TRBJ2-7, with 9 positions matching TRBD1. The CDR3 loop spans 15 amino acids. Trimming at V came to 4 bases and at J to 1 base, leaving 6 bases not matched to a gene. Per the germline V gene, CDR1 is SGHDT and CDR2 is YYEEEE. Combining the CDR3 with reference TRBV5-6 and TRBJ2-7 gives the whole variable domain DAGVTQSPTHLIKTRGQQVTLRCSPKSGHDTVSWYQQALGQGPQFIFQYYEEEERQRGNFPDRFSGHQFPNYSSELNVNALLLGDSALYLCASSLSGTGSYEQYFGPGTRLTVT.

The CDR3 here is CASSIGMRSYGYTF. In DNA, the CDR3 is TGTGCCAGTAGTATAGGAATGAGGAGCTATGGCTACACCTTC. The genes are TRBV19 and TRBJ1-2; D ambiguous. CDR3 length: 14 residues. CDR1 LNHDA and CDR2 SQIVND come from the germline V gene (reference sequence). Trimming pared 1 base from V and 4 bases from J, leaving 10 bases between.

The chain joins TRBV7-2 to TRBJ2-3; TRBD1 might be the D (5 bases). V was clipped by 7 bases and J by 5 bases, with 10 bases between them. Per germline, CDR1 SGHTA and CDR2 FQGNSA. The CDR3 loop spans 12 amino acids. CDR3 loop: CASTGFVDTQYF. Here the CDR3 DNA reads TGTGCCAGCACAGGGTTTGTAGATACGCAGTATTTT.

The chain employs TRBV7-8 and TRBJ1-1; a possible D gene is TRBD1 (6 bases). The V end lost 4 bases, the J end lost 1 base, and 13 bases lay between the germline ends. The CDR3 length is 15 residues. Looked up from germline, CDR1 is SGHVS and CDR2 is FQNEAQ. The CDR3 here is CASSSTTGGNTEAFF. The CDR3 DNA reads TGTGCCAGCAGCTCAACGACAGGTGGGAACACTGAAGCTTTCTTT.

This sequence joins TRBV5-4 and TRBJ1-1; maybe TRBD1 (5 bases). Germline V gene lookup returns CDR1 SGHNT and CDR2 YYREEE (reference sequence). Trimming shortened V by 0 bases and J by 10 bases, and 22 bases separated the two germline ends. The CDR3 covers 16 residues. This CDR3 reads CASSLGSTGAQAGAFF. In DNA form, the CDR3 reads TGTGCCAGCAGCTTGGGGAGTACCGGGGCCCAGGCTGGAGCTTTCTTT.